This passage covers 28 T cell receptor beta chains from one sample sequenced in a study of cytomegalovirus exposure and HLA in healthy donors. The protocol was immunoSEQ multiplex PCR, while the TCRdb copy is restricted to in-frame clones and leaves out a portion. The sample has roughly 330,000 clones, 75% to 90% seen once. The sequenced material came from PBMCs. These receptors were taken from a woman between 25 and 40 years old in good health and CMV-seropositive.

The chain links TRBV13 to TRBJ2-4, with a weak D call TRBD2 (6 bases). The CDR3 spans 13 residues. Germline V gives CDR1 PRHDT, CDR2 FYEKMQ (reference sequence). Trimming left V 3 bases short and J 8 bases short, with 11 bases between. The CDR3 is CASSFSSVDIQYF. The DNA of the CDR3 is TGTGCCAGCAGCTTTTCTAGCGTTGACATTCAGTACTTC.

In regard to this clone: The sample carries other DNA sequences with the same CDR3. CDR3 DNA: TGTGCCAGCAGTTTTGGACAGAACTACGAGCAGTACTTC. This gives the protein CASSFGQNYEQYF. The chain combines TRBV5-6 with TRBJ2-7, with D possibly being TRBD1 (6 bases). Trimming stripped 5 bases from V and 3 bases from J, with 12 bases between. The germline V gene encodes CDR1 SGHDT and CDR2 YYEEEE. The CDR3 has 13 residues.

This clone was recorded a few times. CDR3 sequence: CASSPEGSPNQPQHF. The DNA of the CDR3 is TGTGCCAGCAGCCCAGAGGGGAGTCCCAATCAGCCCCAGCATTTT. The chain couples TRBV9 to TRBJ1-5, with D perhaps matching TRBD1 (5 bases). The germline CDR1 and CDR2 sequences are SGDLS and YYNGEE. The V and J ends lost 4 bases and 3 bases respectively, with 14 bases between them. This CDR3 spans 15 amino acids.

This clone showed up just a few times. V gene TRBV5-4 combines with J gene TRBJ2-7; unclear D gene. This CDR3 is 14 amino acids long. Germline V gene data show CDR1 as SGHNT and CDR2 as YYREEE (reference sequence). Trimming removed 0 bases from V and 2 bases from J, with 9 bases in between. The chain's CDR3 is CASSLGFDTYEQYF. For the CDR3, the DNA is TGTGCCAGCAGCTTGGGGTTCGACACCTACGAGCAGTACTTC.

The J gene is TRBJ1-1, the V gene TRBV4-2, with 10 nucleotides matching TRBD1. Germline CDR1 reads LGHNA; CDR2 reads YNFKEQ. J gave up 6 bases and V 4 bases, and 8 bases lay outside the gene matches. The CDR3 is 15 amino acids. The CDR3 reads CASSRDRGLGSEAFF. CDR3 nucleotides: TGTGCCAGCAGCCGGGACAGGGGATTGGGTTCTGAAGCTTTCTTT.

There are a few counts of this clone. The V call is TRBV5-1, the J call TRBJ2-2; 8 bases agree with TRBD1. V shed 0 bases, J shed 2 bases, and the junction held 3 bases outside the gene matches. The CDR3 is made up of 16 amino acids. Germline CDR1 is SGHRS and CDR2 is YFSETQ. Here the CDR3 DNA reads TGCGCCAGCAGCTTGGAGGGACAGGTCAACACCGGGGAGCTGTTTTTT. Residues: CASSLEGQVNTGELFF.

The chain uses TRBV19 and TRBJ2-7; tentatively, D is TRBD1 (5 bases). The CDR3 is 14 residues long. CDR1 and CDR2 from the germline V gene are LNHDA and SQIVND (reference sequence). The V gene lost 3 bases and the J gene lost 3 bases, with 12 bases spanning the gap. CDR3 sequence (DNA): TGTGCCAGTAGTATGGGGCGACAGAGCTACGAGCAGTACTTC. Translated: CASSMGRQSYEQYF.

The chain couples TRBV7-2 to TRBJ2-7; TRBD1 might be the D (7 bases). Trimming stripped 2 bases from V and 0 bases from J, with 20 bases between. CDR1 SGHTA and CDR2 FQGNSA come from the germline V gene. The length of the CDR3 is 18 residues. Here the CDR3 DNA reads TGTGCCAGCAGCTTAATTGGCTCGTGGGGGGACAGCTCCTACGAGCAGTACTTC. As protein: CASSLIGSWGDSSYEQYF.

The V and J genes are TRBV18 and TRBJ1-5; possible D gene TRBD1, 5 bases. CDR3 size: 15 residues. Germline V gene data show CDR1 as KGHSH and CDR2 as LQKENI. Trimming left V 1 base short and J 6 bases short, with 13 bases between. CDR3 DNA: TGTGCCAGCTCACCACTTCCGGGGGGAGGTCAGCCCCAGCATTTT. Protein: CASSPLPGGGQPQHF.

V gene TRBV4-2 combines with J gene TRBJ2-5; 9 bases are shared with TRBD2. With V trimmed by 1 base and J by 3 bases, 6 bases remained unmatched. The CDR3 consists of 16 residues. Germline assignment: CDR1 LGHNA and CDR2 YNFKEQ. CDR3: CASSQGSQRGEETQYF. In DNA form, the CDR3 reads TGTGCCAGCAGCCAAGGGTCCCAGCGGGGGGAAGAGACCCAGTACTTC.

A remark on this clone: Other nucleotide sequences from this sample produce the same CDR3. This chain joins TRBV27 and TRBJ2-1; the D gene is possibly TRBD2 (6 bases). CDR3 length: 11 amino acids. Germline CDR1 reads MNHEY; CDR2 reads SMNVEV (reference sequence). Trimming pared 8 bases from V and 7 bases from J, leaving 9 bases between. The CDR3 nucleotides are TGTGCCAGCTCCCGGGGGAATGAGCAGTTCTTC. Its protein is CASSRGNEQFF.

V usage is TRBV13 and J usage is TRBJ1-3; D gene ambiguous. Germline CDR1 is PRHDT and CDR2 is FYEKMQ (reference sequence). V shed 0 bases and J shed 4 bases, with 7 bases lying between them. The CDR3 has 14 residues. The CDR3 bases are TGTGCCAGCAGCTTAGGGTCGCAGGGAAACACCATATATTTT. It yields the protein CASSLGSQGNTIYF.

There are a few counts of this clone. The chain has TRBV21-1 and TRBJ1-2. TRBV21-1 is recorded as a pseudogene. The length of the CDR3 is 14 residues. The CDR3 spells CASSPYREGYGYTF. The CDR3 DNA reads as TGTGCCAGCAGCCCTTACCGGGAGGGCTATGGCTACACCTTC.

V usage is TRBV11-2 and J usage is TRBJ2-1; the D is unclear. This CDR3 has 17 amino acids. V gave up 0 bases and J gave up 2 bases, with 14 bases separating them. From germline, CDR1 is SGHAT and CDR2 FQNNGV. Here the CDR3 reads CASSLDFGSGTYNEQFF. The DNA for the CDR3 is TGTGCCAGCAGCTTAGACTTTGGGTCTGGAACCTACAATGAGCAGTTCTTC.

The rearrangement links TRBV28 to TRBJ2-3, with D perhaps matching TRBD2 (6 bases). In germline, CDR1 is MDHEN, CDR2 SYDVKM. This CDR3 is built from 14 residues. V lost 3 bases, J lost 1 base, and 8 bases lay in between. CDR3 in amino acids: CASSFPGGTDTQYF. The CDR3 DNA reads TGTGCCAGCAGTTTCCCGGGGGGCACAGATACGCAGTATTTT.

This clone has just one count. V usage is TRBV5-1 and J usage is TRBJ2-5; D remains unclear. Trimming shortened V by 0 bases and J by 2 bases, and 8 bases separated the two germline ends. The CDR3 sequence is 14 residues long. Germline assignment: CDR1 SGHRS and CDR2 YFSETQ. The CDR3 DNA follows: TGCGCCAGCAGCTTGGACCCCCATCAAGAGACCCAGTACTTC. Protein: CASSLDPHQETQYF.

The chain is built from TRBV6-1 and TRBJ1-2; D uncertain. Trimming stripped 7 bases from V and 5 bases from J, with 11 bases between. This CDR3 contains 12 residues. CDR1 is MNHNS, CDR2 SASEGT, per germline. The CDR3 region has the DNA TGTGCCAGCACCGGGTATGAGTATGGCTACACCTTC. Its protein is CASTGYEYGYTF.

The V gene is TRBV27, the J gene TRBJ2-7; 9 nucleotides agree with TRBD2. The V segment lost 7 bases and the J segment 6 bases; nucleotides outside the gene matches: 10. CDR1 is MNHEY and CDR2 is SMNVEV in the germline V gene (reference sequence). The CDR3 has 14 residues. The CDR3 coding sequence is TGTGCCAGCATTTTGCGGGAGGGTTCGTCCGAGCAGTACTTC. Its translation is CASILREGSSEQYF.

V usage is TRBV9 and J usage is TRBJ1-2; 7 bases agree with TRBD1. This CDR3 has 16 amino acids. In germline, CDR1 is SGDLS, CDR2 YYNGEE. Trimming at V came to 0 bases and at J to 0 bases, leaving 5 bases not matched to a gene. The CDR3 loop is CASSVDRTGANYGYTF. The CDR3 DNA reads TGTGCCAGCAGCGTAGATCGGACAGGTGCTAACTATGGCTACACCTTC.

A remark on this clone: At one boundary the junction diverges from the germline segment, which might be a read error. This rearrangement joins TRBV28 to TRBJ1-2, with D uncertain. The CDR3 runs 13 residues. Germline V lookup: CDR1 MDHEN, CDR2 SYDVKM. The chain's CDR3 is CASRLYGIYGYTF. The CDR3 bases are TGTGCCAGCAGGTTATACGGGATCTATGGCTACACCTTC.

This chain uses TRBV27 with TRBJ2-7; a weak D match, TRBD1 (6 bases). Per germline, CDR1 MNHEY and CDR2 SMNVEV (reference sequence). There are 17 residues in the CDR3. V dropped 4 bases and J dropped 3 bases, with 22 bases sitting between them. CDR3 amino acids: CASSSGAGAFNVYEQYF. The CDR3 DNA is TGTGCCAGCAGTTCCGGGGCAGGGGCCTTCAACGTCTACGAGCAGTACTTC.

The rearrangement uses TRBV5-1 and TRBJ2-5; D is ambiguous. The V gene lost 3 bases and the J gene lost 1 base, with 4 bases spanning the gap. The V gene's germline CDR1 is SGHRS and CDR2 YFSETQ. The CDR3 extends over 12 amino acids. The CDR3 sequence is CASSSLQETQYF. The CDR3 DNA reads as TGCGCCAGCAGCTCCCTCCAAGAGACCCAGTACTTC.

The rearrangement links TRBV18 to TRBJ2-5, with 8 bases identical to TRBD1. Germline CDR1 is KGHSH and CDR2 is LQKENI. Germline trimming cut 8 bases from V and 2 bases from J; bases unmatched to any gene: 1. The CDR3 loop spans 12 amino acids. CDR3: CASRQGQETQYF. In DNA, the CDR3 is TGTGCCAGCCGACAGGGGCAAGAGACCCAGTACTTC.

The rearrangement links TRBV5-8 to TRBJ2-7; D ambiguous. The germline V and J ends were trimmed by 4 bases and 6 bases, with 8 bases remaining between them. The germline gives CDR1 SGHTS, CDR2 YDEGEE. The CDR3 length is 11 residues. CDR3 coding DNA: TGTGCCAGCAGCAGGACCTTCGAGCAGTACTTC. This translates into CASSRTFEQYF.

V and J are TRBV5-1 and TRBJ1-4; D uncertain. Germline V gives CDR1 SGHRS, CDR2 YFSETQ. The CDR3 length is 14 residues. V was shortened by 4 bases and J by 6 bases, with 13 bases between the two germline ends. CDR3 sequence (DNA): TGCGCCAGCAGCCCGTCCTCGACGGATGAAAAACTGTTTTTT. Amino acid sequence: CASSPSSTDEKLFF.

J is TRBJ1-2 and V is TRBV5-1; 12 nucleotides line up with TRBD1. Germline V lookup: CDR1 SGHRS, CDR2 YFSETQ. V lost 4 bases and J lost 8; bases outside the gene matches: 6. CDR3 length: 14 residues. The CDR3 DNA follows: TGCGCCAGCAGCCTGGGACAGGGGGCGCAAGGCTACACCTTC. Its translation: CASSLGQGAQGYTF.

The table lists this clone with a count of one. The chain has TRBV5-6 and TRBJ2-1; D remains ambiguous. This CDR3 is built from 14 residues. V was pared by 6 bases and J by 6 bases, with 16 bases between. The germline gives CDR1 SGHDT, CDR2 YYEEEE. Here the CDR3 DNA reads TGTGCCAGCATGTCTTGGCTCGCCCCCAATGAGCAGTTCTTC. This sequence encodes CASMSWLAPNEQFF.

The chain combines TRBV2 with TRBJ1-1; D is perhaps TRBD1 (5 bases). Deletions cut 8 bases from V and 1 base from J, with 8 bases between. CDR3 length equals 12 residues. Germline assignment: CDR1 SNHLY and CDR2 FYNNEI. CDR3 residues: CASQGGNTEAFF. The CDR3 nucleotides read TGTGCCAGCCAGGGTGGGAACACTGAAGCTTTCTTT. The entire variable domain, with the rest obtained from reference TRBV2 and TRBJ1-1, is as follows: EPEVTQTPSHQVTQMGQEVILRCVPISNHLYFYWYRQILGQKVEFLVSFYNNEISEKSEIFDDQFSVERPDGSNFTLKIRSTKLEDSAMYFCASQGGNTEAFFGQGTRLTVV.